Listed below are T cell receptor beta chains from one sample, sequenced in a study of Graves' ophthalmopathy and Graves' hyperthyroidism. TCRdb analysed the multiplex PCR reads with MiXCR anew, one entry per CDR3 protein. The sample has under 200,000 distinct CDR3 sequences, approximately 40% seen once. Sequenced material: peripheral blood. Source of these receptors: a woman aged 40 to 50 with Graves' ophthalmopathy. CDR3s include the opening cysteine and the closing phenylalanine or tryptophan. The D gene is left open where the match is weak. Clone size appears in some rows only: once, few, many, or a class for an expanded clone.

clone_size	v_call	j_call	d_call	cdr3_aa	cdr3_nt
once	TRBV6-1	TRBJ1-1	NA	CASTHLWDTEAFF	TGTGCCAGCACCCATCTTTGGGACACTGAAGCTTTCTTT
NA	TRBV7-8	TRBJ2-5	NA	CASSITEQQGETQYF	TGTGCCAGCAGCATAACCGAACAACAGGGAGAGACCCAGTACTTC
NA	TRBV11-2	TRBJ2-7	NA	CASSATAAGSLTYEQYF	TGTGCCAGCAGCGCCACTGCTGCGGGGAGCCTTACCTACGAGCAGTACTTC
NA	TRBV6-1	TRBJ1-2	NA	CASSGLDRSYTF	TGTGCCAGCAGCGGCCTTGACAGGAGCTACACCTTC
many	TRBV7-9	TRBJ2-7	NA	CASSTPGASYEQYF	TGTGCCAGCAGCACCCCGGGGGCGTCCTACGAGCAGTACTTC
few	TRBV12-3/TRBV12-4	TRBJ1-6	NA	CASSLNGGDILSPLHF	TGTGCCAGCAGTTTAAATGGTGGAGACATATTGTCACCCCTCCACTTT
NA	TRBV29-1	TRBJ1-2	NA	CSVVEGDYGYTF	TGCAGCGTTGTAGAAGGGGACTATGGCTACACCTTC
NA	TRBV6-2/TRBV6-3	TRBJ1-6	NA	CASSPRGRGENSPLHF	TGTGCCAGCAGTCCCCGGGGTCGAGGGGAAAATTCACCCCTCCACTTT
many	TRBV5-8	TRBJ1-2	NA	CASSAKTGYGYTF	TGTGCCAGCAGCGCCAAGACAGGCTATGGCTACACCTTC
NA	TRBV12-3/TRBV12-4	TRBJ2-7	NA	CASTPGDTRSLTYEQYF	TGTGCCAGCACTCCCGGGGACACCCGATCACTTACCTACGAGCAGTACTTC
NA	TRBV18	TRBJ1-6	NA	CASSPAARGGSPLHF	TGTGCCAGCTCACCAGCGGCCAGGGGAGGTTCACCCCTCCACTTT
many	TRBV28	TRBJ1-1	NA	CASSLRGENTEAFF	TGTGCCAGCAGTTTAAGGGGGGAGAACACTGAAGCTTTCTTT
NA	TRBV20-1	TRBJ1-3	NA	CSARHRAIGSGNTIYF	TGCAGTGCTAGGCACAGGGCCATTGGCTCTGGAAACACCATATATTTT
NA	TRBV11-2	TRBJ2-2	NA	CASSLWAGSNTGELFF	TGTGCCAGCAGCTTATGGGCAGGATCAAACACCGGGGAGCTGTTTTTT
many	TRBV6-1	TRBJ1-5	NA	CASSEIQGFGYQPQHF	TGTGCCAGCAGTGAAATTCAAGGATTTGGGTATCAGCCCCAGCATTTT
many	TRBV6-5	TRBJ1-1	TRBD1	CASSWQGVGTEAFF	TGTGCCAGCAGTTGGCAGGGGGTAGGGACTGAAGCTTTCTTT
NA	TRBV28	TRBJ1-5	TRBD1	CAAQSGTGVQPQHF	TGTGCCGCACAATCCGGGACAGGGGTACAGCCCCAGCATTTT
many	TRBV12-3/TRBV12-4	TRBJ1-2	NA	CASSFNRVGYTF	TGTGCCAGCAGTTTTAATAGGGTCGGCTACACCTTC
NA	TRBV10-3	TRBJ2-7	TRBD1	CAISETGQGGVEQYF	TGTGCCATCAGTGAGACGGGACAGGGGGGTGTCGAGCAGTACTTC
many	TRBV3-1	TRBJ1-3	NA	CASSQESGIRSGNTIYF	TGTGCCAGCAGCCAAGAATCGGGGATTCGCTCTGGAAACACCATATATTTT
many	TRBV2	TRBJ1-5	NA	CASTWTLTGNQPQHF	TGTGCCAGCACTTGGACCCTAACGGGCAATCAGCCCCAGCATTTT
NA	TRBV11-2	TRBJ1-2	TRBD1	CASSPRPGQANCGYTF	TGTGCCAGCAGCCCTAGACCGGGACAGGCTAACTGTGGCTACACCTTC
many	TRBV29-1	TRBJ2-7	TRBD2	CSVTSGNDEQYF	TGCAGCGTGACTAGCGGGAATGATGAGCAGTACTTC
many	TRBV6-5	TRBJ1-5	NA	CASSYSASTNQPQHF	TGTGCCAGCAGTTACTCGGCTTCAACCAATCAGCCCCAGCATTTT
many	TRBV3-1	TRBJ1-2	NA	CASSPDGARAWKNGYTF	TGTGCCAGCAGCCCCGACGGAGCAAGGGCGTGGAAGAATGGCTACACCTTC
many	TRBV6-5	TRBJ1-3	TRBD1	CASRPSRGPGNTIYF	TGTGCCAGCAGACCTTCCAGGGGGCCTGGAAACACCATATATTTT
many	TRBV5-1	TRBJ2-7	NA	CASSLLRLGSYGDSYEQYF	TGCGCCAGCAGCTTATTGCGTTTGGGAAGTTACGGGGATTCCTACGAGCAGTACTTC
NA	TRBV28	TRBJ1-1	TRBD1	CASSLLQGASEAFF	TGTGCCAGCAGTTTATTACAGGGGGCAAGTGAAGCTTTCTTT
many	TRBV15	TRBJ2-5	NA	CATSSGGGETQYF	TGTGCCACCAGCAGTGGGGGAGGTGAGACCCAGTACTTC
many	TRBV6-4	TRBJ2-3	NA	CASSRYKTPSTDTQYF	TGTGCCAGCAGCCGATACAAGACACCTAGCACAGATACGCAGTATTTT
NA	TRBV11-2	TRBJ2-7	TRBD1	CASSLDGDSHGLYEQYF	TGTGCCAGCAGCTTAGATGGGGACAGCCATGGACTGTACGAGCAGTACTTC
NA	TRBV12-3/TRBV12-4	TRBJ1-1	TRBD1	CASSGQGSAEAFF	TGTGCCAGCAGTGGACAGGGGTCTGCTGAAGCTTTCTTT
NA	TRBV6-1	TRBJ1-5	NA	CASRTQTNSNQPQHF	TGTGCCAGCCGGACCCAGACAAATAGCAATCAGCCCCAGCATTTT
NA	TRBV27	TRBJ1-1	NA	CASLGRGENTEAFF	TGTGCCAGCCTAGGCCGAGGAGAGAACACTGAAGCTTTCTTT
many	TRBV6-1	TRBJ2-5	NA	CASSDKQETQYF	TGTGCCAGCAGTGATAAGCAAGAGACCCAGTACTTC
NA	TRBV27	TRBJ1-6	NA	CASSFREGDSPLHF	TGTGCCAGCAGTTTCCGGGAAGGGGATTCACCCCTCCACTTT
NA	TRBV6-5	TRBJ1-2	NA	CASSGQHGYTF	TGTGCCAGCAGCGGACAGCATGGCTACACCTTC
NA	TRBV12-3/TRBV12-4	TRBJ1-6	TRBD1	CASSSTGDNRSPLHF	TGTGCCAGCAGCTCCACAGGGGACAATCGGTCACCCCTCCACTTT
many	TRBV27	TRBJ1-2	NA	CASSLRGGNTDFYGYTF	TGTGCCAGCAGTTTACGGGGTGGAAACACAGACTTCTATGGCTACACCTTC
many	TRBV11-2	TRBJ2-7	NA	CASSKEQGRGYEQYF	TGTGCCAGCAGCAAGGAACAGGGGAGGGGATACGAGCAGTACTTC
NA	TRBV6-2/TRBV6-3	TRBJ2-7	NA	CASSSYRVRSYEQYF	TGTGCCAGCAGCTCCTACAGGGTGAGGTCCTACGAGCAGTACTTC
many	TRBV5-6	TRBJ2-5	NA	CASSLVAAGGQETQYF	TGTGCCAGCAGCTTGGTAGCGGCAGGGGGCCAAGAGACCCAGTACTTC
NA	TRBV7-2	TRBJ1-5	NA	CASSLGQGPQPQHF	TGTGCCAGCAGCTTGGGTCAGGGTCCTCAGCCCCAGCATTTT
many	TRBV28	TRBJ1-1	NA	CASSPAGANTEAFF	TGTGCCAGCAGTCCCGCGGGGGCGAACACTGAAGCTTTCTTT
NA	TRBV30	TRBJ2-7	NA	CAWSSDYEQYF	TGTGCCTGGAGTTCGGATTACGAGCAGTACTTC
NA	TRBV6-5	TRBJ1-3	NA	CASSYSSTTLGNTIYF	TGTGCCAGCAGTTACTCTTCCACTACCTTAGGAAACACCATATATTTT
NA	TRBV6-5	TRBJ2-7	TRBD2	CASSSAGLAGGDEQYF	TGTGCCAGCAGTTCCGCTGGACTAGCCGGAGGGGACGAGCAGTACTTC
many	TRBV20-1	TRBJ1-1	TRBD1	CSAGGQGTLNTEAFF	TGCAGTGCTGGTGGACAGGGCACTTTGAACACTGAAGCTTTCTTT
many	TRBV20-1	TRBJ2-2	TRBD2	CSARHSGTTGELFF	TGCAGTGCTAGACATAGCGGGACCACCGGGGAGCTGTTTTTT
many	TRBV27	TRBJ2-7	TRBD2	CASRDHSGTSVYEQYF	TGTGCCAGCAGGGACCACTCCGGGACTAGTGTCTACGAGCAGTACTTC
NA	TRBV7-9	TRBJ1-2	TRBD1	CASSLGPATGDYTF	TGTGCCAGCAGCTTAGGGCCCGCTACAGGGGACTACACCTTC
NA	TRBV5-6	TRBJ2-7	NA	CASSFGTSYEQYF	TGTGCCAGCAGCTTCGGGACAAGTTACGAGCAGTACTTC
once	TRBV11-2	TRBJ1-2	NA	CASSLYPPQPDSHYGYTF	TGTGCCAGCAGCTTGTATCCCCCCCAACCAGACAGTCACTATGGCTACACCTTC
many	TRBV24-1	TRBJ1-3	NA	CATSDGAYTGNTIYF	TGTGCCACCAGTGATGGAGCGTACACTGGAAACACCATATATTTT
many	TRBV6-2/TRBV6-3	TRBJ1-5	NA	CASSPPQGWQPQHF	TGTGCCAGCAGTCCCCCACAGGGTTGGCAGCCCCAGCATTTT